This TCR beta chain was documented in a study of shared clonotypes between healthy human individuals. Positive CCR7 selection of CD45RO-negative cells yielded the naive CD8 cells, and terminally differentiated effector memory CD45RA+ cells were excluded. Sequenced by immunoSEQ multiplex PCR; TCRdb stores in-frame clones only, minus some. The data hold 750,000 to 1,000,000 clones, with 90% to 95% observed a single time. Sequencing used naive CD8+ T cells sorted from blood. This TCR was sampled from a young man in good health.

The CDR3, as DNA: TGCAGCGCGACAGGGGGAGATGGCTACACCTTC. Translated, it gives CSATGGDGYTF. V and J are TRBV29-1 and TRBJ1-2; 9 positions agree with TRBD1. This CDR3 contains 11 residues. V lost 7 bases to trimming and J lost 6 bases; unmatched junction nucleotides: 3. Germline V gene lookup returns CDR1 SQVTM and CDR2 ANQGSEA.